Below are 2 T cell receptor beta chains sequenced from a single sample in a study of regulatory T cells in long-lasting Graves disease. Relying on iRepertoire HTBI primers and Arm-PCR of CDR3 regions, the team built TCR beta libraries. Each CDR3 protein gets one entry after TCRdb re-called the multiplex PCR reads with MiXCR. This table holds about 460,000 distinct CDR3 sequences, about 20% found once. Time point in this sample: persistent/refractory GD, antithyroid drugs over 5 years with positive TRAb. Preparation of the TCR library used RNA extracted from PBMCs. The starting material was peripheral blood mononuclear cells (PBMCs), obtained when the disease was refractory, from a patient treated with antithyroid drugs. Receptors were obtained from a female donor with Graves disease.

The chain combines TRBV19 with TRBJ1-6; TRBD1 matches at 10 bases. Germline CDR1 reads LNHDA; CDR2 reads SQIVND (reference sequence). The CDR3 consists of 14 residues. Trimming cost V 6 bases and J 7 bases; bases outside gene matches: 3. The CDR3 nucleotides read TGTGCCAGTAGCCGACAGGGGGCAAATTCACCCCTCCACTTT. As protein: CASSRQGANSPLHF.

There are many counts of this clonotype. J is TRBJ1-2 and V is TRBV2, with 8 bases lining up with TRBD1. Germline V gives CDR1 SNHLY, CDR2 FYNNEI. V lost 6 bases, J lost 8 bases, and 11 bases stayed unmatched. This CDR3 is 14 amino acids long. The CDR3 loop reads CASSEDREARGYTF. The DNA for the CDR3 is TGTGCCAGCAGCGAGGACAGGGAGGCGAGGGGCTACACCTTC. Combining the CDR3 with reference TRBV2 and TRBJ1-2 gives the whole variable domain EPEVTQTPSHQVTQMGQEVILRCVPISNHLYFYWYRQILGQKVEFLVSFYNNEISEKSEIFDDQFSVERPDGSNFTLKIRSTKLEDSAMYFCASSEDREARGYTFGSGTRLTVV.